This passage covers 11 T cell receptor beta chains from one sample sequenced in a study of cytomegalovirus exposure and HLA in healthy donors. The data were produced by immunoSEQ multiplex PCR, yet TCRdb's version contains in-frame clones alone and is incomplete. In the table there are almost 75,000 clones, over 80% of which are singletons. Material: PBMCs. The receptors shown here come from a man aged 25-45 years in good health and CMV-seronegative.

This sequence joins TRBV6-5 and TRBJ1-3; possibly TRBD1 for D (5 bases). V was clipped by 6 bases and J by 0 bases, with 12 bases between them. Germline V CDR1 and CDR2: MNHEY, SVGAGI. The length of the CDR3 is 15 residues. The CDR3 here is CASRGGDYSGNTIYF. CDR3 DNA sequence: TGTGCCAGCAGGGGGGGGGACTACTCTGGAAACACCATATATTTT.

The chain links TRBV7-9 to TRBJ1-1; the D gene is possibly TRBD1 (6 bases). The germline V gene encodes CDR1 SEHNR and CDR2 FQNEAQ (reference sequence). The CDR3 is 17 residues long. V was shortened by 5 bases and J by 0 bases, with 19 bases between the two germline ends. Here the CDR3 reads CASSPSRDNTMNTEAFF. CDR3 nucleotides: TGTGCCAGCAGCCCAAGTCGGGACAACACGATGAACACTGAAGCTTTCTTT.

This sequence joins TRBV7-9 and TRBJ2-7, with TRBD2 matching 8 bases. The junction had 9 bases not matched to a gene; V was cut back by 9 bases and J by 2 bases. The CDR3 covers 14 residues. Germline V lookup: CDR1 SEHNR, CDR2 FQNEAQ (reference sequence). This CDR3 reads CASSTTSGTYEQYF. CDR3 nucleotide sequence: TGTGCCAGTTCAACCACTAGCGGCACCTACGAGCAGTACTTC.

J is TRBJ1-4 and V is TRBV7-8, with D unclear. The germline V gene has CDR1 SGHVS and CDR2 FQNEAQ. Trimming left V 1 base short and J 8 bases short, with 11 bases between. The CDR3 contains 14 residues. Here the CDR3 reads CASSLERGPEKLFF. The CDR3 nucleotides are TGTGCCAGCAGCTTAGAACGCGGTCCCGAAAAACTGTTTTTT.

This chain's CDR3 is CAWKLDEGFVGRTEAFF. The CDR3 DNA sequence: TGTGCCTGGAAGTTGGATGAGGGTTTTGTTGGGAGGACTGAAGCTTTCTTT. The chain combines TRBV30 with TRBJ1-1; D not resolved. V gave up 4 bases and J gave up 5 bases, with 26 bases separating them. Looked up from germline, CDR1 is GTSNPN and CDR2 is SVGIG (reference sequence). The CDR3 is 17 amino acids.

This clone was counted only a few times. The chain uses TRBV5-4 and TRBJ1-2; D is uncertain. The CDR3 loop spans 13 amino acids. Germline lookup yields CDR1 SGHNT and CDR2 YYREEE (reference sequence). Trimming left V 3 bases short and J 7 bases short, with 13 bases between. Here the CDR3 reads CASSYRVLGGYTF. The CDR3 coding sequence is TGTGCCAGCAGCTACCGGGTCCTCGGTGGCTACACCTTC.

The rearrangement uses TRBV7-9 and TRBJ1-2; TRBD1 aligns across 7 bases. The trim removed 4 bases at V and 4 bases at J, leaving 12 bases unmatched. CDR1 and CDR2 (germline): SEHNR, FQNEAQ (reference sequence). The length of the CDR3 is 16 residues. DNA of the CDR3: TGTGCCAGCAGCTCGCCGGACAGGCCGACCTTCTATGGCTACACCTTC. It is translated as CASSSPDRPTFYGYTF.

The chain uses TRBV6-4 and TRBJ2-1; tentative D call: TRBD1 (6 bases). Germline V gene lookup returns CDR1 MRHNA and CDR2 SNTAGT. The CDR3 is made up of 16 amino acids. The V gene lost 4 bases and the J gene lost 5 bases, with 18 bases spanning the gap. The CDR3 spells CASSARTGFVDNEQFF. CDR3 DNA: TGTGCCAGCAGTGCGAGAACAGGGTTCGTCGACAATGAGCAGTTCTTC.

The rearrangement joins TRBV5-1 to TRBJ1-3; tentative D call: TRBD1 (6 bases). Trimming removed 4 bases from V and 0 bases from J, with 8 bases in between. CDR3 size: 14 residues. The V gene's germline CDR1 is SGHRS and CDR2 YFSETQ. This chain's CDR3 is CASSPDSSGNTIYF. In nucleotides, the CDR3 is TGCGCCAGCAGCCCGGACAGCTCTGGAAACACCATATATTTT.

V is TRBV7-2 and J is TRBJ2-3, with a possible D match to TRBD2 (7 bases). Trimming shortened V by 5 bases and J by 8 bases, and 20 bases separated the two germline ends. CDR1 SGHTA and CDR2 FQGNSA come from the germline V gene. This CDR3 region has 15 residues. The CDR3 protein is CASSPPSGGRGTQYF. The CDR3 DNA is TGTGCCAGCAGCCCCCCCTCGGGGGGCCGAGGTACGCAGTATTTT.

The chain carries TRBV4-1 and TRBJ2-5; D is unresolved. Germline CDR1 is MGHRA and CDR2 is YSYEKL. The CDR3 is 14 residues long. V shed 0 bases and J shed 5 bases, with 10 bases lying between them. The CDR3 DNA reads TGCGCCAGCAGCCAAGATGCGGTCCGGGAGACCCAGTACTTC. Translation gives CASSQDAVRETQYF.